The 11 T cell receptor beta chains below were found in one sample sequenced in a study of blood T cell repertoires in COVID-19. TCRdb's copy holds only in-frame clones and misses some; the assay was immunoSEQ multiplex PCR. The sample holds 190,000 or so clones, around 78% seen once. Input material: peripheral blood. Source of these receptors: a woman aged 80 or over with active or convalescent COVID-19.

The gene calls are TRBV5-1 and TRBJ2-3; 12 bases are shared with TRBD2. Germline values: CDR1 SGHRS, CDR2 YFSETQ. CDR3 size: 16 residues. Losses at the gene ends were 3 bases for V and 6 bases for J; bases not matched to a gene: 8. DNA of the CDR3: TGCGCCAGCAGCTCGACTAGCGGGGGTTTGGGGGATACGCAGTATTTT. Residues: CASSSTSGGLGDTQYF.

The rearrangement links TRBV14 to TRBJ2-1; no clear D. Germline V gene sequence: CDR1 SGHDN, CDR2 FVKESK. This CDR3 contains 15 residues. V shed 0 bases and J shed 4 bases, with 10 bases lying between them. Here the CDR3 reads CASSQEVSVYNEQFF. As DNA, the CDR3 is TGTGCCAGCAGCCAAGAAGTCTCGGTGTACAATGAGCAGTTCTTC.

The rearrangement uses TRBV5-8 and TRBJ2-7, with TRBD2 matching 8 bases. Germline CDR1 reads SGHTS; CDR2 reads YDEGEE. This CDR3 is built from 14 residues. The trim removed 2 bases at V and 5 bases at J, leaving 6 bases unmatched. The CDR3 loop reads CASSFGTSKNEQYF. CDR3 nucleotide sequence: TGTGCCAGCAGCTTCGGGACTAGTAAAAACGAGCAGTACTTC.

The chain recombines TRBV18 with TRBJ1-3, with 8 bases aligning to TRBD1. The germline V gene encodes CDR1 KGHSH and CDR2 LQKENI. J gave up 0 bases and V 2 bases, and 6 bases lay outside the gene matches. This CDR3 is 17 amino acids long. CDR3 bases: TGTGCCAGCTCACCATGGGGACAGGAGAACTCTGGAAACACCATATATTTT. Translating gives CASSPWGQENSGNTIYF.

This chain links TRBV19 with TRBJ2-3; 8 positions agree with TRBD2. V lost 3 bases to trimming and J lost 2 bases; unmatched junction nucleotides: 7. The CDR3 runs 16 residues. Germline V lookup: CDR1 LNHDA, CDR2 SQIVND (reference sequence). Here the CDR3 reads CASSIRAGVYTDTQYF. CDR3 DNA sequence: TGTGCCAGTAGTATTCGAGCGGGGGTATACACAGATACGCAGTATTTT.

This chain connects TRBV19 to TRBJ1-1, with D perhaps matching TRBD1 (5 bases). Germline V gives CDR1 LNHDA, CDR2 SQIVND (reference sequence). Trimming removed 3 bases from V and 1 base from J, with 6 bases in between. The CDR3 totals 13 residues. CDR3 coding DNA: TGTGCCAGTAGTATGGGGCGGAACACTGAAGCTTTCTTT. It specifies CASSMGRNTEAFF.

V usage is TRBV19 and J usage is TRBJ2-5, with D unclear. The CDR3 length is 14 residues. CDR1 is LNHDA and CDR2 is SQIVND in the germline V gene (reference sequence). Trimming took 3 bases from V and 0 from J, leaving 8 bases between them. The CDR3 nucleotides are TGTGCCAGTAGTATGGTCGCTAACCAAGAGACCCAGTACTTC. The encoded protein is CASSMVANQETQYF.

The chain is built from TRBV25-1 and TRBJ1-5; D is unclear. The germline V gene has CDR1 MGHDK and CDR2 SYGVNS. The CDR3 sequence is 16 residues long. Trimming shortened V by 3 bases and J by 3 bases, and 15 bases separated the two germline ends. The CDR3 reads CASSDSSGPLNQPQHF. CDR3 DNA: TGTGCCAGCAGTGACTCCTCTGGGCCCCTCAATCAGCCCCAGCATTTT.

This clone turned up a few times. CDR3 loop: CATSVARGGLGYEQYF. As DNA, the CDR3 is TGTGCCACCAGCGTCGCGCGGGGGGGCCTCGGCTACGAGCAGTACTTC. The V gene is TRBV15, the J gene TRBJ2-7, with 9 bases matching TRBD2. Germline-derived CDR1 and CDR2 are LNHNV and YYDKDF (reference sequence). The V and J ends lost 5 bases and 3 bases, in that order; junction bases with no gene match: 11. This CDR3 spans 16 amino acids.

V gene TRBV28 combines with J gene TRBJ1-2, with D maybe TRBD1 (5 bases). The CDR3 has 17 residues. Trimming took off 6 bases at V and 4 bases at J, with 24 bases between the two ends. From germline, CDR1 is MDHEN and CDR2 SYDVKM. CDR3 in DNA: TGTGCCAGCAGATCTACGGGGGTGGCTCGATCAGGCTATGGCTACACCTTC. It codes for CASRSTGVARSGYGYTF.

The rearrangement links TRBV7-8 to TRBJ2-3, with 8 bases that match TRBD2. There are 16 residues in the CDR3. J was trimmed by 0 bases and V by 4 bases; bases with no gene match: 6. Germline V gene sequence: CDR1 SGHVS, CDR2 FQNEAQ. As DNA, the CDR3 is TGTGCCAGCAGCTCGGGGGGGGCGGCCAGCACAGATACGCAGTATTTT. Residues: CASSSGGAASTDTQYF. Drawing the rest from reference TRBV7-8 and TRBJ2-3, the complete variable domain is GAGVSQSPRYKVAKRGQDVALRCDPISGHVSLFWYQQALGQGPEFLTYFQNEAQLDKSGLPSDRFFAERPEGSVSTLKIQRTQQEDSAVYLCASSSGGAASTDTQYFGPGTRLTVL.